The next 2 T cell receptor beta chains were all read from a single sample in a study of shared clonotypes between healthy human individuals. Data came from immunoSEQ multiplex PCR; TCRdb stores just in-frame clones and leaves some out. The sample lists 2.3 million or so clones, approximately 93% occurring once. Sample: naive CD4+ T cells from PBMCs. Subset denoted: CD45RA+ positively selected. These receptors all come from a man younger than 30 in good health. Some clones in this sample may be carry-over from other donors' samples.

V usage is TRBV7-2 and J usage is TRBJ2-1, with 11 bases lining up with TRBD2. Germline assignment: CDR1 SGHTA and CDR2 FQGNSA. The junction had 7 bases not matched to a gene; V was cut back by 5 bases and J by 1 base. CDR3 length equals 17 residues. The CDR3 reads CASSPTLAGGSYNEQFF. For the CDR3, the DNA is TGTGCCAGCAGCCCAACCCTAGCGGGAGGTTCCTACAATGAGCAGTTCTTC.

V is TRBV6-5 and J is TRBJ2-1; 8 nucleotides match TRBD1. There are 13 residues in the CDR3. Germline V lookup: CDR1 MNHEY, CDR2 SVGAGI. Unmatched junction bases numbered 9, after V lost 2 bases and J lost 15 bases. The CDR3 DNA follows: TGTGCCAGCAGTTACCCGGGACAGGCAATTATGTTCTTC. This sequence encodes CASSYPGQAIMFF.